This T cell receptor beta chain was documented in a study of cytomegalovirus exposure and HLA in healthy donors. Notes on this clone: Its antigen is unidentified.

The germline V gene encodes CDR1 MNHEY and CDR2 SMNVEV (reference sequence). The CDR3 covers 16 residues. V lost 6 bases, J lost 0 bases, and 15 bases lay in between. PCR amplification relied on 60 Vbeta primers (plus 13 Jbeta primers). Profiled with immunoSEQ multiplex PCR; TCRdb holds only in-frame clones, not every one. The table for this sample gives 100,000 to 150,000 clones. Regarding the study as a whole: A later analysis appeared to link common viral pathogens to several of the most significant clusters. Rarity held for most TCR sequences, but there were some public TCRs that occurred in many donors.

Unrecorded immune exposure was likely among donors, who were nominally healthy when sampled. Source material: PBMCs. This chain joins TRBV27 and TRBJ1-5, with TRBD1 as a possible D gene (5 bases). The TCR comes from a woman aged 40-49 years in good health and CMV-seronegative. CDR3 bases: TGTGCCAGCAGCTATGCCCGGGGGAATAGCAATCAGCCCCAGCATTTT. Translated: CASSYARGNSNQPQHF.